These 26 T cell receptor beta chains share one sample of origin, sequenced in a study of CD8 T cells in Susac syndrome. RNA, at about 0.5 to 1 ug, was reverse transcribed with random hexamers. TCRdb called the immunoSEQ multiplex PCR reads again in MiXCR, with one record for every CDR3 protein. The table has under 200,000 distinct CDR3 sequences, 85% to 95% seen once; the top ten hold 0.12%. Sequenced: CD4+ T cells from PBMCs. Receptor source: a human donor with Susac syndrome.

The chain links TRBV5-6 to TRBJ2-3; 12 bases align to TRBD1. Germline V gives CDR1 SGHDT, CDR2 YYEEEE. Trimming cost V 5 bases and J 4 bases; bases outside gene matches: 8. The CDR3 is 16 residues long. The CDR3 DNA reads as TGTGCCAGCAGTACCGGGACAGGGGGCACCGCAGATACGCAGTATTTT. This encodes CASSTGTGGTADTQYF.

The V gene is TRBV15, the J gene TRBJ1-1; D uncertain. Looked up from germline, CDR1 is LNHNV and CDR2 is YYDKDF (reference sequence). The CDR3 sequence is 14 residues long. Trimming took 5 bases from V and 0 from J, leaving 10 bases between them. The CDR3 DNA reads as TGTGCCACCAGCGGTGGAGGAATGAACACTGAAGCTTTCTTT. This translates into CATSGGGMNTEAFF.

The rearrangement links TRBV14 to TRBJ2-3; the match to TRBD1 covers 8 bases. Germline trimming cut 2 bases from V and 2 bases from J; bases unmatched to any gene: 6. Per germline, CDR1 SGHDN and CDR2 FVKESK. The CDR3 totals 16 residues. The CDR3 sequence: CASSQPGTGHTDTQYF. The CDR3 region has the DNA TGTGCCAGCAGCCAACCCGGGACAGGCCACACAGATACGCAGTATTTT.

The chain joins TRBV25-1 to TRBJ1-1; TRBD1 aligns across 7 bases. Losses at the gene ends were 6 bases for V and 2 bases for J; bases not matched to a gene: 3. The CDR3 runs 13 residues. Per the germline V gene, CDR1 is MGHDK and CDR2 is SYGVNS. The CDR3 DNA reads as TGTGCCAGCAGCCGGGACAGCAACACTGAAGCTTTCTTT. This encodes CASSRDSNTEAFF.

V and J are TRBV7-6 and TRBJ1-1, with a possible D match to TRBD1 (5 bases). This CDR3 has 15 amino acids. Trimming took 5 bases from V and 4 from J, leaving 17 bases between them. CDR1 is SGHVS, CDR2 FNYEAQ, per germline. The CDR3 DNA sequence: TGTGCCAGCAGCCAAGCCCCAGTCGGGACCACTGAAGCTTTCTTT. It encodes CASSQAPVGTTEAFF.

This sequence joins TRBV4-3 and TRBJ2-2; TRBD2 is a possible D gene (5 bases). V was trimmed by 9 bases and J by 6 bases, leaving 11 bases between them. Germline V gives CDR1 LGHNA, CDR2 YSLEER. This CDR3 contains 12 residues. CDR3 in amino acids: CASRGVAGELFF. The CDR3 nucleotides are TGCGCCAGTCGGGGAGTCGCCGGGGAGCTGTTTTTT.

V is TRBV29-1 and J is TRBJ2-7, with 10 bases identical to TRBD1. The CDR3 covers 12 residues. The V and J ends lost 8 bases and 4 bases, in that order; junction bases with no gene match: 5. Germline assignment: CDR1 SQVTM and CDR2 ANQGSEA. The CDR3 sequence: CSPGQGGYEQYF. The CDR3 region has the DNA TGCAGCCCAGGACAGGGGGGATACGAGCAGTACTTC.

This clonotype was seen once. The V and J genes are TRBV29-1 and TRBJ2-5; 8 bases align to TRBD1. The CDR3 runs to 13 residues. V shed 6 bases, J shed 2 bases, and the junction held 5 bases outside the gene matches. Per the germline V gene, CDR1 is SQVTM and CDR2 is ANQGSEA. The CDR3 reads CSVQTGAQETQYF. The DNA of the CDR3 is TGCAGCGTGCAGACAGGGGCACAAGAGACCCAGTACTTC.

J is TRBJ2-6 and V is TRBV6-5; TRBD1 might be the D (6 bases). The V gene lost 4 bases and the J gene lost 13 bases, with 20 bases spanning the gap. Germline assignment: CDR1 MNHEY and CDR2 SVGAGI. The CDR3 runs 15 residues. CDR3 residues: CASSSLQGTLGVLTF. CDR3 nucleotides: TGTGCCAGCAGTTCCCTACAGGGAACTCTTGGTGTCCTGACTTTC.

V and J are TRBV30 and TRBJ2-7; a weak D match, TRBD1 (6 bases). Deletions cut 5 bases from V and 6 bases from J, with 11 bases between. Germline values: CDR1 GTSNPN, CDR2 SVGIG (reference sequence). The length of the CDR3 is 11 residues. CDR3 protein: CAWLQGTEQYF. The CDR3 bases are TGTGCCTGGCTACAGGGTACCGAGCAGTACTTC. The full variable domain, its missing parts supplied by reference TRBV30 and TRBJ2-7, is SQTIHQWPATLVQPVGSPLSLECTVEGTSNPNLYWYRQAAGRGLQLLFYSVGIGQISSEVPQNLSASRPQDRQFILSSKKLLLSDSGFYLCAWLQGTEQYFGPGTRLTVT.

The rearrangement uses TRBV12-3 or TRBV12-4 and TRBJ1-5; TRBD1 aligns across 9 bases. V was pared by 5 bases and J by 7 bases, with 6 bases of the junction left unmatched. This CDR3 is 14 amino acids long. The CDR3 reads CASSPGQGRQPQHF. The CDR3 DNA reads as TGTGCCAGCAGTCCCGGACAGGGGAGGCAGCCCCAGCATTTT.

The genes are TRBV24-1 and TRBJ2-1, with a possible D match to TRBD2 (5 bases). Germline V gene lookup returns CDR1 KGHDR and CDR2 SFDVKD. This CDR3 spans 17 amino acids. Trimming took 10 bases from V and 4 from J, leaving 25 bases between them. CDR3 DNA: TGTGCCACTGCAGCGGCAGGTGGACGGGGAGCTTACAATGAGCAGTTCTTC. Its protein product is CATAAAGGRGAYNEQFF.

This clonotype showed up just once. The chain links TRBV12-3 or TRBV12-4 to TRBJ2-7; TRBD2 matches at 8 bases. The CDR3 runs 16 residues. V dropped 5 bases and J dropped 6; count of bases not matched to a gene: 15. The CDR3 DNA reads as TGTGCCAGCAGTCTCCCTAGTACGGGGGGGCCTCTCGAGCAGTACTTC. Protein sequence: CASSLPSTGGPLEQYF.

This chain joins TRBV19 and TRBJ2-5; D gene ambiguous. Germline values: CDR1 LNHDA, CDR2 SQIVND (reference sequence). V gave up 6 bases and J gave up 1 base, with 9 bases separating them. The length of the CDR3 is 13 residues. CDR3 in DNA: TGTGCCAGTAGACGGCAGACCCAAGAGACCCAGTACTTC. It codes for CASRRQTQETQYF.

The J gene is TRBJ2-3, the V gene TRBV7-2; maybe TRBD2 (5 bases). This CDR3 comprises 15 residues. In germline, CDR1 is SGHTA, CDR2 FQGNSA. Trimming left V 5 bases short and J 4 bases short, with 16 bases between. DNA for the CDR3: TGTGCCAGCAGCGCAACAGCGGCTAGGGCAGATACGCAGTATTTT. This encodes CASSATAARADTQYF.

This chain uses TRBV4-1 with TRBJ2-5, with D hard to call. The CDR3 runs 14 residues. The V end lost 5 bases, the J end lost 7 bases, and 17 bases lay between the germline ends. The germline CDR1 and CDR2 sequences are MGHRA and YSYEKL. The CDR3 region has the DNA TGCGCCAGCAGCGCAAACCAATATTGGGGGACCCAGTACTTC. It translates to CASSANQYWGTQYF.

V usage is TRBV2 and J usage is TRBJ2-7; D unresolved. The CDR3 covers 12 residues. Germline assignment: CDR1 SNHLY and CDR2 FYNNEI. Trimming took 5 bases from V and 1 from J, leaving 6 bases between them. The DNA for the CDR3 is TGTGCCAGCAGTCCTATGTCCTACGAGCAGTACTTC. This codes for CASSPMSYEQYF.

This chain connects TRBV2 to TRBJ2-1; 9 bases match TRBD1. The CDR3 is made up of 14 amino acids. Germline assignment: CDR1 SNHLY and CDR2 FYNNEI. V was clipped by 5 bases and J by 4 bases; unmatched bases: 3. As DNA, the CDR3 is TGTGCCAGCAGTTCCGGGACAGGGTACAATGAGCAGTTCTTC. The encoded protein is CASSSGTGYNEQFF.

CDR3 DNA: TGTGCCAGCAGCGTGGGATCCCCTCGGGCCGGGGAGCTGTTTTTT. Amino acids: CASSVGSPRAGELFF. The chain links TRBV9 to TRBJ2-2; no definite D call. V was cut by 2 bases and J by 6 bases, with 14 bases left in between. In germline, CDR1 is SGDLS, CDR2 YYNGEE. The CDR3 loop spans 15 amino acids. The whole variable domain, filled in from reference TRBV9 and TRBJ2-2, reads DSGVTQTPKHLITATGQRVTLRCSPRSGDLSVYWYQQSLDQGLQFLIQYYNGEERAKGNILERFSAQQFPDLHSELNLSSLELGDSALYFCASSVGSPRAGELFFGEGSRLTVL.

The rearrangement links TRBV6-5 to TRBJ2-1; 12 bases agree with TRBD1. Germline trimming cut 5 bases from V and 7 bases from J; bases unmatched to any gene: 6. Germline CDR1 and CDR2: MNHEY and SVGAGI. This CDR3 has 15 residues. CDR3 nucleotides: TGTGCCAGCAGTCTCCGGGACAGGGGGCATAATGAGCAGTTCTTC. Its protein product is CASSLRDRGHNEQFF.

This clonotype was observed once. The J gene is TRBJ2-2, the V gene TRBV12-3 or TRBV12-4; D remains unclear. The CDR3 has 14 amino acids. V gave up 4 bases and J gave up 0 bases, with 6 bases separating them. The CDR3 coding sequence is TGTGCCAGCAGTTCTAGTGCGAACACCGGGGAGCTGTTTTTT. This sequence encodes CASSSSANTGELFF.

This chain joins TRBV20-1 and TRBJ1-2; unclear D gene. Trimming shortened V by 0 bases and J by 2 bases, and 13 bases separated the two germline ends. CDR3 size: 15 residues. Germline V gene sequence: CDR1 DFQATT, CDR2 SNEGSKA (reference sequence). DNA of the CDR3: TGCAGTGCTAGAGATATTGGCACCAAGAACTATGGCTACACCTTC. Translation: CSARDIGTKNYGYTF.

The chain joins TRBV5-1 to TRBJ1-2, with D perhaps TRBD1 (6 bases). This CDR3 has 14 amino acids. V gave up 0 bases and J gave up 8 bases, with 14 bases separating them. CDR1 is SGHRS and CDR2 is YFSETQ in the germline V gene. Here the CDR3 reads CASSLDPGARGYTF. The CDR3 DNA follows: TGCGCCAGCAGCTTGGACCCAGGGGCCCGGGGCTACACCTTC.

The CDR3 loop is CASSYGAPSYEQYF. The CDR3 DNA follows: TGTGCCAGCAGTTATGGAGCCCCCTCCTACGAGCAGTACTTC. The V call is TRBV6-2 or TRBV6-3, the J call TRBJ2-7; D gene unclear. CDR1 is MNHEY, CDR2 SVGEGT, per germline. The CDR3 runs to 14 residues. Trimming left V 3 bases short and J 0 bases short, with 9 bases between.

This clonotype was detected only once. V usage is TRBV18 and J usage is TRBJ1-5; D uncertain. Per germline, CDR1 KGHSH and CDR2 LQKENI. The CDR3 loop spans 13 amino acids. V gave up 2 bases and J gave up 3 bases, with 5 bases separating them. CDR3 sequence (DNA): TGTGCCAGCTCACCAGGGCACAATCAGCCCCAGCATTTT. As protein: CASSPGHNQPQHF.

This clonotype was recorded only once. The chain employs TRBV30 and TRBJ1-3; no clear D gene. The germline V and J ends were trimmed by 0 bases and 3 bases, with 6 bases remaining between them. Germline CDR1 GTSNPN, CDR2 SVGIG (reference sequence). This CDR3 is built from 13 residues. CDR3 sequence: CAWSVALGNTIYF. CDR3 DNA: TGTGCCTGGAGTGTAGCGCTTGGAAACACCATATATTTT.